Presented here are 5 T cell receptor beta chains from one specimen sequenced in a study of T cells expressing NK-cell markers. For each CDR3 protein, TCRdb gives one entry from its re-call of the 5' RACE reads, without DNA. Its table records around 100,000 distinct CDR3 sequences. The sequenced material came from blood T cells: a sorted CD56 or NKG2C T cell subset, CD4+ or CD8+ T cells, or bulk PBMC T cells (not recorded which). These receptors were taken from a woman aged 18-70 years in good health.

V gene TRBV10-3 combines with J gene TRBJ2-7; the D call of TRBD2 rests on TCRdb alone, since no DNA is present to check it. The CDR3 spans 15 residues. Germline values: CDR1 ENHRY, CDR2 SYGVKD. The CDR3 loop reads CAISEGPSGRGEQYF.

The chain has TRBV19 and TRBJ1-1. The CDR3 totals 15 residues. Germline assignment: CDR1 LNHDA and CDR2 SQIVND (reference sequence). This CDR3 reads CASSYVTTLNTEAFF.

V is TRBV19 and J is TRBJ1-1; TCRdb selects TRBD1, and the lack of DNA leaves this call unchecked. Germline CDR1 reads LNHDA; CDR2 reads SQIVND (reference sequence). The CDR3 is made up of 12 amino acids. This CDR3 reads CASRQGQTEAFF.

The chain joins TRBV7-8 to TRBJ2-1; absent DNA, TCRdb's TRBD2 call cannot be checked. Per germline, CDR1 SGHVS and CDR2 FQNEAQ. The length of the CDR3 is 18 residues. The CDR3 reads CASSLAGTSDPSYNEQFF.

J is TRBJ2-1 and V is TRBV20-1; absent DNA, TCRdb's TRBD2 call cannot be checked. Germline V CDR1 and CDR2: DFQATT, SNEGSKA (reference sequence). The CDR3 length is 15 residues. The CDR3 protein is CSARGTSGFGDEQFF.